Listed here is a single T cell receptor (beta chain). Its antigen is unknown. Sequence at one end of the junction differs from germline and may be a read error. The CDR3 is made up of 16 amino acids. Germline lookup yields CDR1 MGHRA and CDR2 YSYEKL. The sample originates from a study of T cell repertoires in cytomegalovirus infection. Study context: The authors relied on CMV epitopes, both recently identified HLA-C-restricted and well-studied HLA-B-restricted. Whole-study findings and limits: CMV-specific TCR beta clonotypes restricted by HLA-C were the ones dominating the ex vivo response. Public TCR beta family frequency separated CMV-and-HLA carriers, including in an independent cohort.

TCRdb re-called the reads through MiXCR, storing one row per CDR3 protein. The table records 680,000 or so distinct CDR3 sequences, about 30% of them present only once. The sequencing here drew on cultured PBMCs, taken from culture after CMV antigen stimulation. The J gene is TRBJ1-4, the V gene TRBV4-1, with D maybe TRBD1 (5 bases). The sequence was collected from a human donor in good health (CMV status not recorded). Some clones in this sample may be carry-over from other donors' samples. For the CDR3, the DNA is TGTGCCAGCAGCCCTCACGGGACTGATAGTAATGAAAAACTGTTTTTT. Amino acids: CASSPHGTDSNEKLFF.